This TCR beta chain was captured in a study of technical replicates of blood from a handful of donors. Profiling relied on immunoSEQ multiplex PCR, and the TCRdb table lists in-frame clones only, not all of them. The sample has some 85,000 clones; approximately 94% are singletons. Between the trimmed V and J ends, which lost 0 bases and 4 bases, there was a span of 14 bases. Germline V lookup: CDR1 SGDLS, CDR2 YYNGEE. The CDR3 covers 16 residues. What was sequenced was T cells isolated from PBMCs. The chain recombines TRBV9 with TRBJ2-1, with D perhaps TRBD2 (6 bases). This sequence was found in a human donor in good health. CDR3 nucleotide sequence: TGTGCCAGCAGCGTAGGAATTAGCGGCTTGTACAATGAGCAGTTCTTC. Translation gives CASSVGISGLYNEQFF.